This TCR beta chain was identified in a study of T cell responses to AZD1222 COVID-19 vaccine (dated by TCRdb to the early 2020s). General notes on the study: TCR sequencing covered 230 to 250 trial participants: 200 to 210 given two doses of AZD1222 and approximately 25 given two doses of MenACWY control vaccine. Enrollment into the trials was organized by age into subgroups of 18-55, 56-69 and 70-plus years, and those subgroups contained about 160, 30 and 59 TCR-sequenced participants, respectively.

CDR3 length: 17 amino acids, cysteine to phenylalanine. Here the CDR3 DNA is all that survives: 51 bases in frame from base 1. Taken from the germline V gene, the CDR1 and CDR2 loops are SGHRS and YFSETQ. The junction shows trimming of 0 bases on V and 1 base on J, plus 14 bases between the germline ends. Taken with the paper, the label for time point translates to: about 28 days (+/-7) after the second vaccine dose. Because spike-specific TCR depth and breadth did not differ between the two schedules, AZD1222 recipients who got a second dose at roughly 4 weeks were pooled with those who got a second dose at roughly 12 weeks. Samples from vaccinated people were obtained from the UK trials COV001 and COV002, which included a single-blind randomized controlled phase 2/3 trial of AZD1222 (ChAdOx1 nCoV-19) in healthy adults. For TCRbeta chain sequencing, PBMC samples were collected from trial participants at day 0 and at day 28 after the second dose.

Turning to this clone: The antigen it recognizes is unknown. Per-base quality was not reported, and no clone a single base away is much larger than it.

The research as a whole found: A significant rise in spike-specific TCR breadth and depth was observed after two AZD1222 doses relative to day 0 and relative to MenACWY recipients. No day 14 peak-response samples were available, so repertoires were characterized only after the peak T cell response. Participants were mostly white British and included more females than males, and it was suggested by the authors that clonal diversity may have been underestimated. Conclusions about previously exposed vaccinees are limited, since just a handful of AZD1222 recipients were seropositive for SARS-CoV-2 at baseline. The 56-69-year group was small, and its depth increase did not reach significance, likely because of low power. Reportedly, close to half of the unique spike-specific TCRs recognized epitopes lying outside the regions that are mutated in the B.1.351 and B.1.1.7 variants. The whole spike protein was spanned by vaccine-associated CD4 TCRs, and dominant responses were seen in regions 160-218 and 743-854.

The CDR3 regions of human TCRbeta chains were analyzed by immunosequencing. In the paper's pipeline: TCRs in the repertoires were compared against a reference library of SARS-CoV-2-specific TCRs that had been generated with the MIRA antigen-specificity platform. Breadth was defined as the fraction of unique TCRs that were SARS-CoV-2-associated. Depth was defined as the fraction of total T cells that were SARS-CoV-2-associated. Using the MIRA data, each spike-specific TCR was mapped to the spike region that the TCR reacts to and placed in a CD4 or CD8 class. Log10-transformed breadth and depth values were compared by one-way ANOVA with Sidak's multiple comparisons tests. Not all clones reach the TCRdb copy of this immuneACCESS table, which keeps in-frame sequences only. Checked studies attribute under half of the gap to unresolved V genes and leave the rest unexplained. V and J calls and clone size are as listed in that table; D and trimming were resolved from the DNA. For this sample there are under 170,000 clones; roughly 90% appear just once. More than 3% of the sample belongs to the ten largest clones.

Recombination connected TRBV5-1 to TRBJ1-3; the D gene is possibly TRBD1, with 6 bases matching. The source is an adult who received the AZD1222 COVID-19 vaccine. This specimen was peripheral blood, taken 28 days after the second AZD1222 dose. The CDR3 amino acid sequence is: CASSLAGGRRSGNTIYF. The DNA reads as follows: TGCGCCAGCAGCTTGGCCGGGGGCAGAAGGTCTGGAAACACCATATATTTT.